The rows below give T cell receptor beta chains drawn from one sample of a study of blood T cell repertoires in COVID-19. Using immunoSEQ multiplex PCR, the repertoire was profiled, and TCRdb retains in-frame clones only, with some absent. The sample lists about 280,000 clones, roughly 89% occurring once. Specimen: peripheral blood. These receptors were taken from a woman in her twenties or thirties with COVID-19, enrolled during active disease. Both conserved end residues are part of each CDR3. D genes are given only for firm matches. Not every row has a clone size; where given, it reads once, few, many or a size class.

D gene	clone size	J gene	V gene	CDR3 DNA	CDR3 protein
TRBD2	.	TRBJ2-1	TRBV7-9	TGTGCCAGCAGCCCCCGGGTGGTAGCGGGGGGGCCAGGAAATGAGCAGTTCTTC	CASSPRVVAGGPGNEQFF
.	.	TRBJ2-5	TRBV5-1	TGCGCCAGCAGCGGGAGCCCCCAGCAAGAGACCCAGTACTTC	CASSGSPQQETQYF
TRBD2	few	TRBJ2-2	TRBV7-7	TGTGCCAGCAGCTCCTGGACCGGGGGGACCGGGGAGCTGTTTTTT	CASSSWTGGTGELFF
.	.	TRBJ1-2	TRBV28	TGTGCCAGCAGTTTTCGGGGTGGAGGGTATGGCTACACCTTC	CASSFRGGGYGYTF
.	.	TRBJ1-6	TRBV5-6	TGTGCCAGCAGCTTGGCACAGGGTTATAATTCACCCCTCCACTTT	CASSLAQGYNSPLHF
.	.	TRBJ2-1	TRBV2	TGTGCCAGCAGTCCTTCTCAGGGGGGATCCTACAATGAGCAGTTCTTC	CASSPSQGGSYNEQFF
.	.	TRBJ1-2	TRBV7-2	TGTGCCAGCAGCTTAGATGCCCCCGGGGGCTATGGCTACACCTTC	CASSLDAPGGYGYTF
TRBD1	few	TRBJ1-1	TRBV5-1	TGCGCCAGCAGCTTAGGACAGGGGGTCACTGAAGCTTTCTTT	CASSLGQGVTEAFF
TRBD1	once	TRBJ2-5	TRBV5-1	TGCGCCAGCAGCCGGGGACAGGGGGCACGAGAGACCCAGTACTTC	CASSRGQGARETQYF
.	.	TRBJ1-2	TRBV12-3/TRBV12-4	TGTGCCACCCTCCAGCCCCGGGGGGACTACACCTTC	CATLQPRGDYTF
TRBD2	.	TRBJ2-3	TRBV10-1	TGCGCCAGCAGTGAGTCAGGGACTAGACCGCAGTATTTT	CASSESGTRPQYF
TRBD1	.	TRBJ1-1	TRBV4-1	TGCGCCAGCAGCCCGACAGGGGGCTACACTGAAGCTTTCTTT	CASSPTGGYTEAFF
.	.	TRBJ2-7	TRBV6-5	TGTGCCAGCAGGGCACTGGGGGCGAGCGAGCAGTACTTC	CASRALGASEQYF
TRBD1	.	TRBJ2-7	TRBV3-1/TRBV3-2	TGTGCCAGCAGCCGGACAGGGTCTGAGTACGAGCAGTACTTC	CASSRTGSEYEQYF
TRBD1	.	TRBJ1-2	TRBV18	TGTGCCAGCTCACCAGCCCGGACAGGAGGTTCCTATGGCTACACCTTC	CASSPARTGGSYGYTF
.	.	TRBJ2-3	TRBV6-5	TGTGCCAGCAGGGGCGGGAGCACAGATACGCAGTATTTT	CASRGGSTDTQYF
.	.	TRBJ1-2	TRBV7-9	TGTGCCAGCACCACGTCCTTTAACTATGGCTACACCTTC	CASTTSFNYGYTF
TRBD1	.	TRBJ1-5	TRBV3-1/TRBV3-2	TGTGCCAGCAGCCAAGACTTGGACAGGGGGCCTGATCAGCCCCAGCATTTT	CASSQDLDRGPDQPQHF
.	.	TRBJ2-7	TRBV5-5	TGTGCCAGCAGCTTGACAGGGCGAACCGTCTACGAGCAGTACTTC	CASSLTGRTVYEQYF
TRBD1	.	TRBJ2-7	TRBV30	TGTGCCTGCGCACGCCGGGACAGGGCCGTGGGGGAGCAGTACTTC	CACARRDRAVGEQYF
.	.	TRBJ1-3	TRBV27	TGTGCCAGCGGGTCCGGGTCCCAAGGAAACACCATATATTTT	CASGSGSQGNTIYF
TRBD1	.	TRBJ2-7	TRBV4-1	TGCGCCAGCAGCGTACGAACCGGGACAGGGCTCTCCTACGAGCAGTACTTC	CASSVRTGTGLSYEQYF
TRBD2	once	TRBJ2-1	TRBV7-9	TGTGCCAGCAGCCGCGCGGGGGGCCCGAACAATGAGCAGTTCTTC	CASSRAGGPNNEQFF
.	.	TRBJ1-1	TRBV3-1/TRBV3-2	TGTGCCAGCAGCCCCCGGCTGGGGGGAGGGGATGAAGCTTTCTTT	CASSPRLGGGDEAFF
.	.	TRBJ2-2	TRBV15	TGTGCCACCAGCGGGGCGGTGTTCGGCGGGGAGCTGTTTTTT	CATSGAVFGGELFF
.	few	TRBJ2-1	TRBV18	TGTGCCAGCTCACCTGACGGGGCCCGGGGGAATGAGCAGTTCTTC	CASSPDGARGNEQFF
TRBD1	.	TRBJ1-6	TRBV4-2	TGTGCCAGCAGCCTAATACAGGGGCGAGGTGAAAATTCACCCCTCCACTTT	CASSLIQGRGENSPLHF
.	.	TRBJ1-1	TRBV18	TGTGCCAGCTCACCACTGCGCACTGAAGCTTTCTTT	CASSPLRTEAFF
.	.	TRBJ1-6	TRBV29-1	TGCAGCGTCGACGCGGGAGACAGGAGTCTCCACTTT	CSVDAGDRSLHF
TRBD2	.	TRBJ2-7	TRBV5-4	TGTGCCAGCAGCAGCGCGGCGGGGGGCCGCCCGGACGAGCAGTACTTC	CASSSAAGGRPDEQYF
.	.	TRBJ1-3	TRBV21-1	TGTGCCAGCCGGGACAGGGTTAGTGTGTCGAACACCATATATTTT	CASRDRVSVSNTIYF
TRBD1	.	TRBJ1-2	TRBV7-9	TGTGCCGGACAGGGTTCAACTGACTATGGCTACACCTTC	CAGQGSTDYGYTF
.	.	TRBJ1-2	TRBV19	TGTGCCAGTAGTATAGGCCAGGGCTATGGCTACACCTTC	CASSIGQGYGYTF
TRBD2	once	TRBJ2-2	TRBV10-1	TGCGCCAGCAGCCTAGCGGGGGGGCATACCGGGGAGCTGTTTTTT	CASSLAGGHTGELFF
.	.	TRBJ1-6	TRBV7-6	TGTGCCAGCAGCTCCCGGGACACAGATAATTCACCCCTCCACTTT	CASSSRDTDNSPLHF
.	.	TRBJ1-2	TRBV6-5	TGTGCCGGCCGGACAGCCTCTGGCTACACCTTC	CAGRTASGYTF
TRBD2	.	TRBJ2-2	TRBV19	TGTGCCACCAGAAGGGGCGGGGGGGCCCGCACCGGGGAGCTGTTTTTT	CATRRGGGARTGELFF
.	.	TRBJ1-2	TRBV3-1/TRBV3-2	TGTGCCAGCAGTCCCTTGTTGGGGAGCGGCTACACCTTC	CASSPLLGSGYTF
.	.	TRBJ1-1	TRBV30	TGTGCCTGGAGTCGACTTCGAACTGAAGCTTTCTTT	CAWSRLRTEAFF
.	.	TRBJ2-7	TRBV6-5	TGTGCCAGCAGTTATTTCGGACTTGAAAACGAGCAGTACTTC	CASSYFGLENEQYF
.	.	TRBJ1-2	TRBV5-5	TGTGCCAGCAGGAATGGACCAGGGTATGGCTACACCTTC	CASRNGPGYGYTF
TRBD1	.	TRBJ1-1	TRBV5-1	TGCGCCAGCAGCTTGAGGACAGGGAACACTGAAGCTTTCTTT	CASSLRTGNTEAFF
.	.	TRBJ2-7	TRBV27	TGTGCCAGCAGTCCTGCAGGGCACTACGAGCAGTACTTC	CASSPAGHYEQYF
TRBD1	.	TRBJ1-5	TRBV18	TGTGCCAGCTCACCGACAGGGGGAGGACAGCCCCAGCATTTT	CASSPTGGGQPQHF
.	.	TRBJ1-1	TRBV4-2	TGTGCCAGCAGCCAAGATCAGCGGGGGGCAGCTTTCTTT	CASSQDQRGAAFF
.	.	TRBJ2-6	TRBV5-1	TGCGCCAGCAGCCCGACAGACTCTGGGGCCAACGTCCTGACTTTC	CASSPTDSGANVLTF
.	.	TRBJ1-6	TRBV6-1	TGTGCCAGCAGTGAAGAGCACCAGGGTACGACACCCCTCCACTTT	CASSEEHQGTTPLHF
.	.	TRBJ1-3	TRBV18	TGTGCCAGCTCACCAGACTGGAACTCTGGAAACACCATATATTTT	CASSPDWNSGNTIYF
.	.	TRBJ1-5	TRBV5-1	TGCGCCAGCAGCTTTCGGGGGAATCAGCCCCAGCATTTT	CASSFRGNQPQHF
TRBD2	.	TRBJ2-2	TRBV6-1	TGTGCCAGCAGTGAACTAGCGGGAGGGACCGGGGAGCTGTTTTTT	CASSELAGGTGELFF
.	once	TRBJ2-2	TRBV15	TGTGCCACCAGCAGCCCTAGCAACACCGGGGAGCTGTTTTTT	CATSSPSNTGELFF
TRBD2	.	TRBJ2-1	TRBV7-6	TGTGCCAGCAGCTTGACTAGCGGGGGGTACAATGAGCAGTTCTTC	CASSLTSGGYNEQFF
.	few	TRBJ1-5	TRBV5-1	TGCGCCAGCAGCTCCGGGGATGCTCAGCCCCAGCATTTT	CASSSGDAQPQHF